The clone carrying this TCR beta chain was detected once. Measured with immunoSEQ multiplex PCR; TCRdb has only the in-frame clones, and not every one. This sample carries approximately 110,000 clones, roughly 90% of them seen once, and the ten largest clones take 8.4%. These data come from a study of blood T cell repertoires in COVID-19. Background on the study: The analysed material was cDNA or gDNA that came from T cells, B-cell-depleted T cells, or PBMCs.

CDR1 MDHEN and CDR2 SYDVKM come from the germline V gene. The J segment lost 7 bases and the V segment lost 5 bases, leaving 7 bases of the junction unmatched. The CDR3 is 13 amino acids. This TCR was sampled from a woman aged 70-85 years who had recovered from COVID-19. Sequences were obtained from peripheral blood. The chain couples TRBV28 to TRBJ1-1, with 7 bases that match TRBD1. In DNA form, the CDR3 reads TGTGCCAGCAGTCCCGGACAGGCACATGAAGCTTTCTTT. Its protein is CASSPGQAHEAFF. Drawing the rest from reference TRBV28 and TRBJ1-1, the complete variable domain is DVKVTQSSRYLVKRTGEKVFLECVQDMDHENMFWYRQDPGLGLRLIYFSYDVKMKEKGDIPEGYSVSREKKERFSLILESASTNQTSMYLCASSPGQAHEAFFGQGTRLTVV.